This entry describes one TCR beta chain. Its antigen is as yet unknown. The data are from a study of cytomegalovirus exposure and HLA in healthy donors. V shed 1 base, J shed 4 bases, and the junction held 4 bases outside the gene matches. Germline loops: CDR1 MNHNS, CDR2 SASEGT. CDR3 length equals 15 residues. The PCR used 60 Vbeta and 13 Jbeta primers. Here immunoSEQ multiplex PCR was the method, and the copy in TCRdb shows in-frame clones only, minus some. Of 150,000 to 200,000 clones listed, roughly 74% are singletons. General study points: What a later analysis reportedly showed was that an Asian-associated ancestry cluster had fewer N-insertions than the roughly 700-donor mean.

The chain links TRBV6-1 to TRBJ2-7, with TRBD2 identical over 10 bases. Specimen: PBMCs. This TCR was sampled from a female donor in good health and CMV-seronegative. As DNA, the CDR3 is TGTGCCAGCAGTGAAGGAGGAGCGGGAGGGTACGAGCAGTACTTC. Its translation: CASSEGGAGGYEQYF.